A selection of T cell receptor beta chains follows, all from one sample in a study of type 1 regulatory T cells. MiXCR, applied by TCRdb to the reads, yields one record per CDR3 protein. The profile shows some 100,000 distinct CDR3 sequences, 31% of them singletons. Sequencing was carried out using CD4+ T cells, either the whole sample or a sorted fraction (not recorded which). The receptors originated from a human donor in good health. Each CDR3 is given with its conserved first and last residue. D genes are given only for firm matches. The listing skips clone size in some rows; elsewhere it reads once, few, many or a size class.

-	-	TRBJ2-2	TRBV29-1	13	TGCAGCGTTGCTCGGCCATTCACCGGGGAGCTGTTTTTT	CSVARPFTGELFF
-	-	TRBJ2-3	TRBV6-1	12	TGTGCCACCCGGGGGCTTAGGGATACGCAGTATTTT	CATRGLRDTQYF
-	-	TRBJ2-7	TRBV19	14	TGTGCCAGTAGTATCCCGGGAGTTGGCGACGAGCAGTACTTC	CASSIPGVGDEQYF
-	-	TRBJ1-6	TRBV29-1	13	TGCAGCGCCCAAGACTCTAATAATTCACCCCTCCACTTT	CSAQDSNNSPLHF
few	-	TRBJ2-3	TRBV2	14	TGTGCCAGCAGGGTTAGCGGAAGCACAGATACGCAGTATTTT	CASRVSGSTDTQYF
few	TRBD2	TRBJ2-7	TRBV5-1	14	TGCGCCAGCAGCTTGGGATCTAGCGGGAGCGAGCAGTACTTC	CASSLGSSGSEQYF
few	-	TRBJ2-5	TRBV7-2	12	TGTGCCAGCAGCCAGGGTGGAGAGACCCAGTACTTC	CASSQGGETQYF
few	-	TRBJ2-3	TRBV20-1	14	TGCAGTGCCATAGCACGATCTAGCACAGATACGCAGTATTTT	CSAIARSSTDTQYF
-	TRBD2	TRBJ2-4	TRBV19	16	TGTGCCAGTAGTATTCTTCGCGGGAGCCGTAAAAACATTCAGTACTTC	CASSILRGSRKNIQYF
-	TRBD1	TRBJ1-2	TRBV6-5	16	TGTGCCAGCAGTACCAGACAGGGGGGTGTTCCATATGGCTACACCTTC	CASSTRQGGVPYGYTF
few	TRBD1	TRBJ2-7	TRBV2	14	TGTGCCAGCAGTCTGGGACAGAAGCCCTACGAGCAGTACTTC	CASSLGQKPYEQYF
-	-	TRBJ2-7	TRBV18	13	TGTGCCAGCTCACCATCAGTCACCTACGAGCAGTACTTC	CASSPSVTYEQYF
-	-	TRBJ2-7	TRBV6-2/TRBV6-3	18	TGTGCCAGCACCCTTATGGCCCCAACTAGCAGAGAGAATTACGAGCAGTACTTC	CASTLMAPTSRENYEQYF
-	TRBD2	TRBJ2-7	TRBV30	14	TGTGCCTGGAGTGGGACTAGCCGATTCTACGAGCAGTACTTC	CAWSGTSRFYEQYF
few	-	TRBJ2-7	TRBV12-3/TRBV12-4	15	TGTGCCAGCAGTGATCTGTCAGCGAGCAGGGACGAGCAGTACTTC	CASSDLSASRDEQYF
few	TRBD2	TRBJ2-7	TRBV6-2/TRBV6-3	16	TGTGCCAGCAGTTACTCGACTAGCGGGAGTAGGGACGAGCAGTACTTC	CASSYSTSGSRDEQYF
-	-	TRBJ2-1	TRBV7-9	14	TGTGCCAGCAGCCCCGGACGAAGAGGCAATGAGCAGTTCTTC	CASSPGRRGNEQFF
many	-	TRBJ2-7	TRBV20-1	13	TGCAGTGCTGGATCCGGGCGGGTCTACGAGCAGTACTTC	CSAGSGRVYEQYF